One sample yielded the 25 T cell receptor beta chains listed below, sequenced in a study of blood T cell repertoires in COVID-19. Here immunoSEQ multiplex PCR was the method, and the copy in TCRdb shows in-frame clones only, minus some. The sample has 170,000 or so clones; 65% to 85% are singletons. The source material was peripheral blood. The receptor source for this set is a woman aged 60-75 years with acute or convalescent COVID-19.

CDR3 loop: CASSIQGDGYTF. CDR3 DNA: TGTGCCAGTAGTATACAGGGTGATGGCTACACCTTC. The genes are TRBV19 and TRBJ1-2; TRBD1 is a possible D gene (5 bases). Trimming cost V 2 bases and J 6 bases, with 7 bases left between them. The CDR3 has 12 amino acids. CDR1 and CDR2 from the germline V gene are LNHDA and SQIVND (reference sequence).

The J gene is TRBJ1-5, the V gene TRBV7-2, with TRBD1 as a possible D gene (6 bases). The CDR3 runs 13 residues. Germline V CDR1 and CDR2: SGHTA, FQGNSA. Trimming cost V 8 bases and J 4 bases, with 12 bases left between them. CDR3 amino acids: CASGGQTNQPQHF. The CDR3 DNA sequence: TGTGCCAGCGGCGGACAGACAAATCAGCCCCAGCATTTT.

This clone has just a few counts. The chain employs TRBV3-1 (or the pseudogene TRBV3-2) and TRBJ2-7, with D uncertain. CDR3 length equals 11 residues. Trimming pared 4 bases from V and 5 bases from J, leaving 6 bases between. CDR1 and CDR2 (germline): LGHDT, YNNKEL (reference sequence). The CDR3 DNA follows: TGTGCCAGCAGCCTCGGTAACGAGCAGTACTTC. As protein: CASSLGNEQYF.

The CDR3 region is CASRGQGVETQYF. The CDR3 nucleotides are TGTGCCAGCAGAGGACAGGGGGTGGAGACCCAGTACTTC. The rearrangement links TRBV7-2 to TRBJ2-5; TRBD1 agrees at 10 bases. V lost 6 bases to trimming and J lost 5 bases; unmatched junction nucleotides: 3. The CDR3 is 13 residues long. Germline values: CDR1 SGHTA, CDR2 FQGNSA.

V is TRBV2 and J is TRBJ1-1; 8 nucleotides match TRBD1. The CDR3 runs 15 residues. Looked up from germline, CDR1 is SNHLY and CDR2 is FYNNEI. Trimming took 11 bases from V and 3 from J; bases not matched to a gene: 14. In nucleotides, the CDR3 is TGTGCCGCTTCCAAGGACAGGGCTTTGTACACTGAAGCTTTCTTT. Protein product: CAASKDRALYTEAFF.

The CDR3 loop reads CASSRRQGGYTF. The CDR3 DNA sequence: TGTGCCAGCTCACGGCGGCAGGGTGGCTACACCTTC. The V call is TRBV18, the J call TRBJ1-2, with D perhaps matching TRBD1 (5 bases). This CDR3 is 12 amino acids long. The germline V gene has CDR1 KGHSH and CDR2 LQKENI. V lost 4 bases to trimming and J lost 7 bases, with 10 bases between them.

The chain recombines TRBV15 with TRBJ1-1, with unresolved D. Per the germline V gene, CDR1 is LNHNV and CDR2 is YYDKDF (reference sequence). The CDR3 sequence is 15 residues long. V dropped 0 bases and J dropped 5 bases, with 13 bases sitting between them. For the CDR3, the DNA is TGTGCCACCAGCAGAGATCGGGGAGGGCGGACTGAAGCTTTCTTT. This translates into CATSRDRGGRTEAFF.

The chain couples TRBV19 to TRBJ1-2, with a possible D match to TRBD1 (5 bases). The CDR3 sequence is 15 residues long. Deletions cut 6 bases from V and 3 bases from J, with 17 bases between. From germline, CDR1 is LNHDA and CDR2 SQIVND (reference sequence). CDR3 in amino acids: CASRGEAGDYYGYTF. DNA for the CDR3: TGTGCCAGTAGAGGGGAAGCGGGAGACTACTATGGCTACACCTTC.

The V call is TRBV5-6, the J call TRBJ2-1, with 12 positions matching TRBD1. Germline V gene data show CDR1 as SGHDT and CDR2 as YYEEEE. J was trimmed by 7 bases and V by 1 base; bases with no gene match: 9. The CDR3 length is 17 residues. In DNA form, the CDR3 reads TGTGCCAGCAGCTTGTATGTGGGACAGGGGGCGGGTAATGAGCAGTTCTTC. Translation gives CASSLYVGQGAGNEQFF.

This chain links TRBV7-2 with TRBJ1-1; D is possibly TRBD1 (6 bases). The CDR3 length is 16 residues. The germline V and J ends were trimmed by 4 bases and 0 bases, with 15 bases remaining between them. Germline V CDR1 and CDR2: SGHTA, FQGNSA. In nucleotides, the CDR3 is TGTGCCAGCAGCTCACAGGGTATAATAATGAACACTGAAGCTTTCTTT. Protein sequence: CASSSQGIIMNTEAFF. The entire variable domain, with the rest obtained from reference TRBV7-2 and TRBJ1-1, is as follows: GAGVSQSPSNKVTEKGKDVELRCDPISGHTALYWYRQSLGQGLEFLIYFQGNSAPDKSGLPSDRFSAERTGGSVSTLTIQRTQQEDSAVYLCASSSQGIIMNTEAFFGQGTRLTVV.

The chain is built from TRBV14 and TRBJ1-6; a weak D match, TRBD1 (5 bases). The CDR3 length is 15 residues. CDR1 SGHDN and CDR2 FVKESK come from the germline V gene. Trimming cost V 4 bases and J 2 bases, with 9 bases left between them. The CDR3 here is CASSPTGAYNSPLHF. The CDR3 nucleotides are TGTGCCAGCAGCCCTACAGGAGCCTATAATTCACCCCTCCACTTT.

This clone appeared a single time. The chain couples TRBV6-4 to TRBJ2-7; 9 nucleotides align to TRBD1. This CDR3 is built from 15 residues. V was clipped by 10 bases and J by 6 bases; unmatched bases: 16. The germline V gene has CDR1 MRHNA and CDR2 SNTAGT. CDR3 DNA: TGTGCCATCTTGGGGGGGACAGGGCGTTTACGCGAGCAGTACTTC. It specifies CAILGGTGRLREQYF.

The chain recombines TRBV28 with TRBJ2-2; 10 bases agree with TRBD1. Germline CDR1 and CDR2: MDHEN and SYDVKM. The CDR3 sequence is 16 residues long. V shed 4 bases, J shed 4 bases, and the junction held 6 bases outside the gene matches. This chain's CDR3 is CASSSPGTGATGELFF. In DNA, the CDR3 is TGTGCCAGCAGTTCTCCCGGGACAGGGGCCACCGGGGAGCTGTTTTTT.

The chain has TRBV25-1 and TRBJ1-2, with a tentative D call TRBD1 (5 bases). The CDR3 loop spans 14 amino acids. V was shortened by 2 bases and J by 8 bases, with 15 bases between the two germline ends. CDR1 is MGHDK and CDR2 is SYGVNS in the germline V gene. CDR3 bases: TGTGCCAGCAGTGAACGTGGCAGGGTGGACGGCTACACCTTC. This codes for CASSERGRVDGYTF.

The DNA of the CDR3 is TGCGCCAGCACCTCGGACAGGGACTATGGCTACACCTTC. Its translation: CASTSDRDYGYTF. The rearrangement links TRBV10-2 to TRBJ1-2; 8 nucleotides match TRBD1. Looked up from germline, CDR1 is WSHSY and CDR2 is SAAADI. V dropped 7 bases and J dropped 3; count of bases not matched to a gene: 4. The CDR3 consists of 13 residues.

The V gene is TRBV30, the J gene TRBJ1-6; TRBD1 agrees at 8 bases. Germline V lookup: CDR1 GTSNPN, CDR2 SVGIG (reference sequence). V trimming: 4 bases; J trimming: 12 bases; junction bases outside the gene matches: 8. The CDR3 length is 13 residues. CDR3 nucleotide sequence: TGTGCCTGGAATCTAGGACAGGGCCAACCCCTCCACTTT. Translating gives CAWNLGQGQPLHF. Full variable domain (outside the CDR3, taken from reference TRBV30 and TRBJ1-6): SQTIHQWPATLVQPVGSPLSLECTVEGTSNPNLYWYRQAAGRGLQLLFYSVGIGQISSEVPQNLSASRPQDRQFILSSKKLLLSDSGFYLCAWNLGQGQPLHFGNGTRLTVT.

This chain uses TRBV11-3 with TRBJ2-7; 12 bases are a match to TRBD1. The CDR3 runs 16 residues. V was clipped by 5 bases and J by 5 bases; unmatched bases: 10. Per the germline V gene, CDR1 is SGHNT and CDR2 is YENEEA. The CDR3 DNA is TGTGCCAGCAGCCAAGATTCGGGACAGGGGGCGAACGAGCAGTACTTC. It specifies CASSQDSGQGANEQYF.

This chain uses TRBV7-9 with TRBJ1-4; D not certain. There are 15 residues in the CDR3. The ends were cut back, 1 base at V and 6 bases at J, with 12 bases in the middle. Germline CDR1 SEHNR, CDR2 FQNEAQ (reference sequence). The CDR3 reads CASSLGTVTDEKLFF. CDR3 in DNA: TGTGCCAGCAGCTTAGGAACAGTTACCGATGAAAAACTGTTTTTT.

This chain joins TRBV4-3 and TRBJ2-7; a weak D match, TRBD2 (6 bases). The germline CDR1 and CDR2 sequences are LGHNA and YSLEER. CDR3 length equals 13 residues. V dropped 3 bases and J dropped 4 bases, with 10 bases sitting between them. The CDR3 spells CASSQGTQYEQYF. In nucleotides, the CDR3 is TGCGCCAGCAGCCAGGGGACTCAATACGAGCAGTACTTC.

The J gene is TRBJ1-4, the V gene TRBV6-5, with D hard to call. Trimming shortened V by 8 bases and J by 4 bases, and 11 bases separated the two germline ends. The CDR3 extends over 13 amino acids. Germline CDR1 MNHEY, CDR2 SVGAGI. Written as DNA, the CDR3 is TGTGCCAGCCAGAGGGCCGGTAATGAAAAACTGTTTTTT. Amino acid sequence: CASQRAGNEKLFF.

The chain carries TRBV3-1 (or the pseudogene TRBV3-2) and TRBJ2-2; D is uncertain. The V gene's germline CDR1 is LGHDT and CDR2 YNNKEL (reference sequence). The CDR3 runs to 14 residues. V lost 0 bases, J lost 6 bases, and 8 bases lay in between. The CDR3 bases are TGTGCCAGCAGCCAAGATAAGCAGGCCGGGGAGCTGTTTTTT. As protein: CASSQDKQAGELFF.

This clone occurred a few times. The rearrangement links TRBV10-3 to TRBJ1-5; maybe TRBD1 (6 bases). CDR3 length: 14 residues. Deletions cut 4 bases from V and 1 base from J, with 8 bases between. Looked up from germline, CDR1 is ENHRY and CDR2 is SYGVKD. This CDR3 is CAISGGGSNQPQHF. The CDR3 nucleotides read TGTGCCATCAGTGGCGGGGGCAGCAATCAGCCCCAGCATTTT.

This chain connects TRBV5-5 to TRBJ1-1; tentatively, D is TRBD1 (5 bases). Trimming left V 0 bases short and J 4 bases short, with 10 bases between. This CDR3 has 14 residues. CDR1 SGHKS and CDR2 YYEKEE come from the germline V gene (reference sequence). As DNA, the CDR3 is TGTGCCAGCAGCTTGGTCGGGGGAAGCACTGAAGCTTTCTTT. Protein sequence: CASSLVGGSTEAFF.

The genes are TRBV2 and TRBJ1-6, with 7 nucleotides matching TRBD1. V shed 6 bases, J shed 9 bases, and the junction held 5 bases outside the gene matches. This CDR3 has 13 residues. From germline, CDR1 is SNHLY and CDR2 FYNNEI. The CDR3 coding sequence is TGTGCCAGCAGAACAGGGGACGGTTCACCCCTCCACTTT. This gives the protein CASRTGDGSPLHF. Based on the CDR3 plus reference TRBV2 and TRBJ1-6, the full variable domain is EPEVTQTPSHQVTQMGQEVILRCVPISNHLYFYWYRQILGQKVEFLVSFYNNEISEKSEIFDDQFSVERPDGSNFTLKIRSTKLEDSAMYFCASRTGDGSPLHFGNGTRLTVT.

The V gene is TRBV18, the J gene TRBJ2-7; tentatively, D is TRBD2 (5 bases). Germline V CDR1 and CDR2: KGHSH, LQKENI. The CDR3 has 14 amino acids. The V gene lost 2 bases and the J gene lost 4 bases, with 12 bases spanning the gap. The CDR3 loop is CASSPGGLAYEQYF. DNA of the CDR3: TGTGCCAGCTCACCAGGAGGCCTCGCATACGAGCAGTACTTC.